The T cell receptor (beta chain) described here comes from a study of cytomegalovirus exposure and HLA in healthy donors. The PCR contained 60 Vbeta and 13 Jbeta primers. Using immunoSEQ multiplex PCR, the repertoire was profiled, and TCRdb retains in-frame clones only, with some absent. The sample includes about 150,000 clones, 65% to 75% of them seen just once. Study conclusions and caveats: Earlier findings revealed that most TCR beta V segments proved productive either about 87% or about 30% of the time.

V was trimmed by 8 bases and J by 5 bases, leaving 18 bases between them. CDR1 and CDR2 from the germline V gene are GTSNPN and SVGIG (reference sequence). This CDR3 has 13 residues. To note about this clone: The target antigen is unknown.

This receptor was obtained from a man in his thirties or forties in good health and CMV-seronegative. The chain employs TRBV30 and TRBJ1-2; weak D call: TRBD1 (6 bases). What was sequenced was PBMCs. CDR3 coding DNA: TGTGCCACTCGATGGGACAATTGGTATGGCTACACCTTC. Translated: CATRWDNWYGYTF.